Listed below are T cell receptor beta chains from one sample, sequenced in a study of monozygotic twins with cystic fibrosis. Measured with immunoSEQ multiplex PCR; TCRdb has only the in-frame clones, and not every one. The table lists more than 25,000 clones, about nine tenths of them singletons, with approximately 0.54% in the top ten. Specimen: blood. The source of these receptors is a girl aged 2 to 9 with cystic fibrosis. Each CDR3 is given with its conserved first and last residue. Fields, in order: D gene, V gene, J gene, clone size, CDR3 DNA, CDR3 protein. A D gene is named only where the DNA matches it firmly. Clone size is shown for a subset of rows, as once, few, many or a class of expanded clone.

>TRBD2|TRBV7-9|TRBJ2-1|NA
TGTGCCAGCTCCCATCCGACTAGCGGGGGGGCCTATGAGCAGTTCTTC
CASSHPTSGGAYEQFF
>NA|TRBV4-2|TRBJ1-1|NA
TGTGCCAGCAGCCAAGATAAAGGGGCAGGGATTAACACTGAAGCTTTCTTT
CASSQDKGAGINTEAFF
>TRBD1|TRBV10-3|TRBJ1-1|NA
TGTGCCATTAGACAGGGGGACACTGAAGCTTTCTTT
CAIRQGDTEAFF
>NA|TRBV9|TRBJ1-6|NA
TGTGCCAGCAGCGCCCAGGGATCGGGGGTAGGCAATTCACCCCTCCACTTT
CASSAQGSGVGNSPLHF
>NA|TRBV5-1|TRBJ2-7|NA
TGCGCCAGCAGCGGGGACCTCTACGAGCAGTACTTC
CASSGDLYEQYF
>NA|TRBV19|TRBJ2-5|NA
TGTGCCAGTAGTATCATCGGGCAAGAGACCCAGTACTTC
CASSIIGQETQYF
>NA|TRBV30|TRBJ1-1|NA
TGTGCCTGGAGTGTAGTCTACAGGGAAGGGACTGAAGCTTTCTTT
CAWSVVYREGTEAFF
>TRBD2|TRBV4-1|TRBJ2-3|NA
TGCGCCAGCAGCCAGGAACTAGCGGCCACAGATACGCAGTATTTT
CASSQELAATDTQYF
>TRBD1|TRBV6-5|TRBJ1-1|NA
TGTGCCAGCAGTCGAACCAGGGGGCGGAACACTGAAGCTTTCTTT
CASSRTRGRNTEAFF
>NA|TRBV2|TRBJ2-3|NA
TGTGCCAGCAGCGGGGACACAGATACGCAGTATTTT
CASSGDTDTQYF
>NA|TRBV6-6|TRBJ1-2|NA
TGTGCCAGCAGTTACGGGCGCATCCATGGCTACACCTTC
CASSYGRIHGYTF
>TRBD2|TRBV5-1|TRBJ2-3|few
TGCGCCAGCAGCTTGGTACGGACTAGCGGGGGGAACACAGATACGCAGTATTTT
CASSLVRTSGGNTDTQYF
>NA|TRBV25-1|TRBJ1-1|NA
TGTGCCAGCAGCCTGGGGGGTAACACTGAAGCTTTCTTT
CASSLGGNTEAFF
>NA|TRBV7-3|TRBJ2-3|NA
TGTGCCAGCAGCCGGGACCTCCCGGGGGTCCAGTATTTT
CASSRDLPGVQYF
>NA|TRBV7-9|TRBJ2-1|once
TGTGCCAGCAGTACCGGCCGGGACTTTGGCCATGAGCAGTTCTTC
CASSTGRDFGHEQFF
>NA|TRBV5-1|TRBJ2-1|NA
TGCGCCAGCAGCTTGGGAGGCAATGAGCAGTTCTTC
CASSLGGNEQFF
>NA|TRBV5-1|TRBJ2-6|NA
TGCGCCAGCACCCGAGGGGACGGGGCCAACGTCCTGACTTTC
CASTRGDGANVLTF
>TRBD1|TRBV7-2|TRBJ2-7|NA
TGTGCCAGCAGCCCATACAGGGGTCTTGCCTACGAGCAGTACTTC
CASSPYRGLAYEQYF
>NA|TRBV6-6|TRBJ1-1|NA
TGTGCCAGCCGTCCGGGTAACTCGAACACTGAAGCTTTCTTT
CASRPGNSNTEAFF
>TRBD1|TRBV9|TRBJ1-2|NA
TGTGCCAGCAGCGCGACCGGGACAGGGACTGGCTATGGCTACACCTTC
CASSATGTGTGYGYTF
>NA|TRBV7-6|TRBJ2-6|NA
TGTGCCAGCAGCTTAGTTGGCGGTGGGGGGCTCTCTGGGGCCAACGTCCTGACTTTC
CASSLVGGGGLSGANVLTF
>NA|TRBV27|TRBJ1-5|NA
TGTGCCAGCAGCCCTGACAGACCAATAAATCAGCCCCAGCATTTT
CASSPDRPINQPQHF
>NA|TRBV18|TRBJ1-2|NA
TGTGCCAGCTCACCAACAGGGATCTATGGCTACACCTTC
CASSPTGIYGYTF
>NA|TRBV19|TRBJ1-4|NA
TGTGCCAGTAGTCCATGGACGGCCGCAACTAATGAAAAACTGTTTTTT
CASSPWTAATNEKLFF
>NA|TRBV10-2|TRBJ2-1|NA
TGCGCCAGCAGGAGGCTCGGGTTCGACATAAGGAATGAGCAGTTCTTC
CASRRLGFDIRNEQFF
>NA|TRBV5-1|TRBJ2-3|NA
TGCGCCAGCAGCTTTCGGGTTTCAGATACGCAGTATTTT
CASSFRVSDTQYF
>NA|TRBV19|TRBJ1-5|NA
TGTGCCAGTAGCCGACGGCGGGATCAGCCCCAGCATTTT
CASSRRRDQPQHF
>NA|TRBV14|TRBJ2-3|NA
TGTGCCAGCAGCCAGGTACTCAAGGCGGCTGCGCAGTATTTT
CASSQVLKAAAQYF